The TCR beta chain described here comes from a study of T cell responses to AZD1222 COVID-19 vaccine. V was pared by 5 bases and J by 0 bases, with 13 bases between. The germline CDR1 and CDR2 sequences are SEHNR and FQNEAQ (reference sequence). The CDR3 has 15 residues. The repertoire was sequenced with immunoSEQ multiplex PCR; TCRdb's copy has only in-frame clones and lacks some. The sample lists about 96,000 clones, 85% to 90% occurring once. The chain joins TRBV7-9 to TRBJ1-2; no firm D call. The source is an adult in good health. Source: peripheral blood, taken on day 0 of AZD1222 vaccination. This CDR3 is CASSPTRTSNYGYTF. In DNA form, the CDR3 reads TGTGCCAGCAGCCCCACTCGGACGTCTAACTATGGCTACACCTTC. The whole variable domain, remainder taken from reference TRBV7-9 and TRBJ1-2, is DTGVSQNPRHKITKRGQNVTFRCDPISEHNRLYWYRQTLGQGPEFLTYFQNEAQLEKSRLLSDRFSAERPKGSFSTLEIQRTEQGDSAMYLCASSPTRTSNYGYTFGSGTRLTVV.